This T cell receptor (beta chain) was sequenced in a study of blood T cell repertoires in COVID-19. Unmatched junction bases numbered 7, after V lost 4 bases and J lost 5 bases. CDR3 size: 17 residues. Germline V gene sequence: CDR1 LGHNA, CDR2 YNFKEQ. Assay used: immunoSEQ multiplex PCR; TCRdb lists only in-frame clones, some missing. Of about 160,000 clones listed, about 86% are singletons. This clone was seen once. The source material was peripheral blood. V is TRBV4-2 and J is TRBJ2-2, with 13 bases that match TRBD2. The TCR comes from a man aged 70-80 years with acute or convalescent COVID-19. Here the CDR3 DNA reads TGTGCCAGCAGCCTAGGACTAGCGGGAGTCTGGACCGGGGAGCTGTTTTTT. Residues: CASSLGLAGVWTGELFF.